Sequencing of this TCR beta chain was carried out in a study of blood T cell repertoires in COVID-19. On the study more broadly: Spain, Italy and the United States supplied samples that represented acute and convalescent COVID-19. The analysed material was cDNA or gDNA that came from T cells, B-cell-depleted T cells, or PBMCs.

V was cut by 6 bases and J by 4 bases, with 15 bases left in between. Germline assignment: CDR1 LNHDA and CDR2 SQIVND (reference sequence). The CDR3 extends over 14 amino acids. Authors' data handling: From reference gene primer amplification, estimates of nucleated cell counts were derived. TCRdb keeps only in-frame clones here, not all; method: immunoSEQ multiplex PCR. V, J and clone size are those of that table, while D and trimming were read from the DNA. In the table there are roughly 63,000 clones, roughly 87% of which are singletons. The clonotype comes from a man in his fifties with active COVID-19. The material sequenced was peripheral blood. The chain is built from TRBV19 and TRBJ1-1; D is ambiguous. CDR3 sequence reads: CASRPGFEGTEAFF. The CDR3 DNA reads TGTGCCAGTAGGCCGGGTTTCGAGGGCACTGAAGCTTTCTTT.